These 21 T cell receptor beta chains originate from one sample sequenced in a study of blood T cell repertoires in COVID-19. Here immunoSEQ multiplex PCR was the method, and the copy in TCRdb shows in-frame clones only, minus some. The sample holds around 160,000 clones, over 80% seen once. Sequencing was done on a sample of PBMCs or T cells enriched from blood (not recorded which). The receptors here all came from a woman aged 45 to 65 who had been exposed to COVID-19.

CDR3 nucleotide sequence: TGTGCCAGTAGTAGGACGGGGACAGGTGAGACCCAGTACTTC. Translating it yields CASSRTGTGETQYF. The genes are TRBV19 and TRBJ2-5, with TRBD1 matching 8 bases. Trimming at V came to 4 bases and at J to 5 bases, leaving 6 bases not matched to a gene. The germline CDR1 and CDR2 sequences are LNHDA and SQIVND (reference sequence). The CDR3 is 14 amino acids.

CDR3 sequence reads: CASSGGRTDTQYF. The CDR3 region has the DNA TGTGCCAGCAGCGGAGGGAGGACAGATACGCAGTATTTT. The chain has TRBV12-3 or TRBV12-4 and TRBJ2-3, with D possibly matching TRBD2 (6 bases). V gave up 6 bases and J gave up 3 bases, with 10 bases separating them. The CDR3 covers 13 residues.

The chain recombines TRBV2 with TRBJ1-4; 7 bases align to TRBD1. With V trimmed by 9 bases and J by 2 bases, 15 bases remained unmatched. The V gene's germline CDR1 is SNHLY and CDR2 FYNNEI. CDR3 length equals 17 residues. CDR3 amino acids: CASVIGQGELTNEKLFF. The CDR3 DNA follows: TGTGCCAGTGTCATAGGGCAGGGGGAATTGACTAATGAAAAACTGTTTTTT.

This clone was counted a single time. This chain links TRBV6-5 with TRBJ2-7, with 7 nucleotides matching TRBD1. The CDR3 runs to 15 residues. The germline gives CDR1 MNHEY, CDR2 SVGAGI. V was clipped by 4 bases and J by 2 bases; unmatched bases: 8. CDR3 loop: CASSLQGKPTYEQYF. CDR3 DNA: TGTGCCAGCAGTTTACAGGGGAAACCCACCTACGAGCAGTACTTC.

This clone was observed a handful of times. The chain joins TRBV15 to TRBJ2-1; TRBD2 is a possible D gene (6 bases). Trimming took 1 base from V and 2 from J, leaving 12 bases between them. CDR3 length: 16 residues. Germline V lookup: CDR1 LNHNV, CDR2 YYDKDF (reference sequence). The CDR3 sequence is CATSRGGGRAYNEQFF. As DNA, the CDR3 is TGTGCCACCAGCAGAGGCGGAGGGCGGGCCTACAATGAGCAGTTCTTC.

The chain employs TRBV21-1 and TRBJ1-5. TRBV21-1 is reported as a pseudogene. This CDR3 contains 16 residues. Here the CDR3 DNA reads TGTGCCTCCTCCCGGCCAGGTTGTGGGGACTATCAGCCCCAGCATTTT. This gives the protein CASSRPGCGDYQPQHF.

The V and J genes are TRBV9 and TRBJ2-7, with D maybe TRBD1 (6 bases). This CDR3 has 14 residues. The germline gives CDR1 SGDLS, CDR2 YYNGEE. Deletions cut 4 bases from V and 5 bases from J, with 16 bases between. The DNA for the CDR3 is TGTGCCAGCAGCCCGACAGGCCCTCCTAACGAGCAGTACTTC. Translating it yields CASSPTGPPNEQYF.

The chain recombines TRBV4-3 with TRBJ1-6; no reliable D call. Germline V gene data show CDR1 as LGHNA and CDR2 as YSLEER. V lost 0 bases and J 9 bases, leaving 9 bases between the germline ends. CDR3 size: 14 residues. CDR3 sequence reads: CASSQEARRSPLHF. Written as DNA, the CDR3 is TGCGCCAGCAGCCAAGAGGCTCGCCGTTCACCCCTCCACTTT.

This chain joins TRBV7-2 and TRBJ2-5; tentative D call: TRBD1 (6 bases). CDR1 is SGHTA and CDR2 is FQGNSA in the germline V gene. Between the trimmed V and J ends, which lost 2 bases and 4 bases, there was a span of 20 bases. The CDR3 sequence is 17 residues long. The CDR3 DNA reads as TGTGCCAGCAGCTTAAGACCTGGGACAACAACAGGAGAGACCCAGTACTTC. Its translation is CASSLRPGTTTGETQYF.

J is TRBJ2-3 and V is TRBV7-6; the match to TRBD2 covers 9 bases. Losses at the gene ends were 6 bases for V and 9 bases for J; bases not matched to a gene: 4. The CDR3 length is 12 residues. Germline-derived CDR1 and CDR2 are SGHVS and FNYEAQ. The CDR3 DNA is TGTGCCAGCAGTAGTCTAGCGGGGACGCAGTATTTT. This sequence encodes CASSSLAGTQYF.

This clone was seen only once. The chain recombines TRBV11-2 with TRBJ2-6, with 7 bases fitting TRBD1. V lost 7 bases and J lost 0; bases outside the gene matches: 9. CDR1 and CDR2 (germline): SGHAT, FQNNGV. CDR3 length equals 17 residues. CDR3 bases: TGTGCCAGCATAGACAGGGTTCTAGTCTCTGGGGCCAACGTCCTGACTTTC. Translating it yields CASIDRVLVSGANVLTF.

The genes are TRBV5-4 and TRBJ2-5, with 14 bases fitting TRBD2. The CDR3 totals 18 residues. With 4 bases clipped from V and 5 bases from J, the junction kept 13 bases outside the gene matches. The germline V gene has CDR1 SGHNT and CDR2 YYREEE (reference sequence). The CDR3 nucleotides read TGTGCCAGCAGCCCAGGACTAGCGGGAGGAGGACGGGCGGAGACCCAGTACTTC. It codes for CASSPGLAGGGRAETQYF.

This chain links TRBV7-8 with TRBJ2-5; D is unresolved. This CDR3 region has 12 residues. V was trimmed by 3 bases and J by 5 bases, leaving 7 bases between them. Germline V gives CDR1 SGHVS, CDR2 FQNEAQ. CDR3 sequence reads: CASSLGLETQYF. The CDR3 bases are TGTGCCAGCAGCTTGGGCCTCGAGACCCAGTACTTC.

The sample holds a few counts of this clone. The chain links TRBV27 to TRBJ1-2; no definite D call. This CDR3 has 13 residues. The V gene's germline CDR1 is MNHEY and CDR2 SMNVEV (reference sequence). The V end was cut by 6 bases, the J end by 4 bases, with 12 bases between. The CDR3 loop is CASSPTTSYGYTF. The CDR3 DNA follows: TGTGCCAGCAGCCCAACGACAAGCTATGGCTACACCTTC.

The rearrangement joins TRBV7-9 to TRBJ2-7, with 9 nucleotides matching TRBD2. Germline V gene sequence: CDR1 SEHNR, CDR2 FQNEAQ (reference sequence). The ends lost 4 bases at V and 2 bases at J; junction bases unmatched: 18. CDR3 length equals 19 residues. CDR3 in amino acids: CASSSFPAGGPIATYEQYF. In nucleotides, the CDR3 is TGTGCCAGCAGCTCATTCCCGGCGGGAGGGCCCATTGCGACCTACGAGCAGTACTTC.

This clone appeared a few times. This chain joins TRBV5-1 and TRBJ1-3; 12 nucleotides agree with TRBD1. The germline CDR1 and CDR2 sequences are SGHRS and YFSETQ. Trimming cost V 3 bases and J 7 bases; bases outside gene matches: 2. CDR3 length: 14 amino acids. In nucleotides, the CDR3 is TGCGCCAGCAGCTCGGGACAGGGGGCGAACACCATATATTTT. As protein: CASSSGQGANTIYF.

The V gene is TRBV7-2, the J gene TRBJ1-1; unclear D gene. V lost 1 base and J 8 bases, leaving 17 bases between the germline ends. CDR3 length equals 15 residues. Germline V gene data show CDR1 as SGHTA and CDR2 as FQGNSA. This chain's CDR3 is CASSLEAGRGGEAFF. The DNA of the CDR3 is TGTGCCAGCAGCTTAGAGGCTGGGCGTGGTGGGGAAGCTTTCTTT.

This clone occurred once. The V call is TRBV7-6, the J call TRBJ2-5, with D tentatively TRBD1 (5 bases). Germline CDR1 and CDR2: SGHVS and FNYEAQ. Trimming left V 5 bases short and J 2 bases short, with 12 bases between. CDR3 size: 14 residues. The CDR3 DNA reads as TGTGCCAGCAGCCCTACCCCAGGGCAAGAGACCCAGTACTTC. Protein sequence: CASSPTPGQETQYF.

This chain joins TRBV15 and TRBJ1-2, with D perhaps matching TRBD1 (6 bases). CDR3 length: 15 amino acids. Germline V gene sequence: CDR1 LNHNV, CDR2 YYDKDF (reference sequence). V was clipped by 3 bases and J by 0 bases, with 11 bases between them. The CDR3 DNA follows: TGTGCCACCAGCAGCCGGACAGTAGCTAACTATGGCTACACCTTC. As protein: CATSSRTVANYGYTF.

The genes are TRBV25-1 and TRBJ2-7; 15 bases agree with TRBD2. The trim removed 1 base at V and 11 bases at J, leaving 3 bases unmatched. In germline, CDR1 is MGHDK, CDR2 SYGVNS. The CDR3 consists of 14 residues. The CDR3 region has the DNA TGTGCCAGCAGTGAATCCCGGACTAGCGGGGGGGAGTACTTC. Its translation: CASSESRTSGGEYF.

V gene TRBV5-4 combines with J gene TRBJ2-7; D might be TRBD2 (6 bases). The CDR3 loop spans 14 amino acids. The V and J ends lost 1 base and 4 bases respectively, with 12 bases between them. From germline, CDR1 is SGHNT and CDR2 YYREEE (reference sequence). The CDR3 region is CASSLRRGGYEQYF. The CDR3 region has the DNA TGTGCCAGCAGCTTGCGGAGGGGAGGATACGAGCAGTACTTC.